The 26 T cell receptor beta chains below come from one sample, sequenced in a study of blood T cell repertoires in COVID-19. Assay: immunoSEQ multiplex PCR; the TCRdb copy retains only in-frame clones and omits some. The sample yields 250,000 to 300,000 clones, under 90% seen once. Sequenced sample: peripheral blood. These receptors were obtained from a woman in her sixties or seventies with active or convalescent COVID-19.

This rearrangement joins TRBV28 to TRBJ2-3, with 8 positions matching TRBD1. J was trimmed by 1 base and V by 3 bases; bases with no gene match: 3. Germline loops: CDR1 MDHEN, CDR2 SYDVKM. This CDR3 region has 15 residues. CDR3 sequence (DNA): TGTGCCAGCAGTTTCACAGGGGGTGGCACAGATACGCAGTATTTT. Amino acids: CASSFTGGGTDTQYF. The full variable domain, in which reference TRBV28 and TRBJ2-3 provide the parts outside the CDR3, is DVKVTQSSRYLVKRTGEKVFLECVQDMDHENMFWYRQDPGLGLRLIYFSYDVKMKEKGDIPEGYSVSREKKERFSLILESASTNQTSMYLCASSFTGGGTDTQYFGPGTRLTVL.

This chain links TRBV5-4 with TRBJ1-3; a weak D match, TRBD1 (5 bases). The CDR3 is 16 amino acids. Germline values: CDR1 SGHNT, CDR2 YYREEE (reference sequence). Trimming removed 0 bases from V and 0 bases from J, with 10 bases in between. The CDR3 sequence is CASSLARGASGNTIYF. The CDR3 DNA reads TGTGCCAGCAGCTTGGCGCGCGGGGCCTCTGGAAACACCATATATTTT.

This clone was counted only a few times. CDR3 nucleotides: TGTGCCAGCAGTTACCCGGAGGGTAATAGTGGCTACACCTTC. It translates to CASSYPEGNSGYTF. This chain connects TRBV6-6 to TRBJ1-2; D ambiguous. The CDR3 has 14 amino acids. The germline V and J ends were trimmed by 2 bases and 7 bases, with 14 bases remaining between them. Germline loops: CDR1 MNHNY, CDR2 SVGAGI (reference sequence).

The chain couples TRBV6-5 to TRBJ2-2; TRBD1 agrees at 7 bases. This CDR3 region has 15 residues. With 6 bases clipped from V and 3 bases from J, the junction kept 7 bases outside the gene matches. Germline V gene sequence: CDR1 MNHEY, CDR2 SVGAGI. CDR3 bases: TGTGCCAGCAGCGAGACAGGGTTGTACACCGGGGAGCTGTTTTTT. Translation: CASSETGLYTGELFF.

The chain recombines TRBV25-1 with TRBJ1-4; D is unresolved. CDR3 size: 14 residues. V gave up 4 bases and J gave up 11 bases, with 17 bases separating them. CDR1 is MGHDK and CDR2 is SYGVNS in the germline V gene. This CDR3 is CASSVPGQPGKLFF. In DNA, the CDR3 is TGTGCCAGCAGTGTACCCGGGCAGCCGGGGAAACTGTTTTTT. The whole variable domain, filled in from reference TRBV25-1 and TRBJ1-4, reads EADIYQTPRYLVIGTGKKITLECSQTMGHDKMYWYQQDPGMELHLIHYSYGVNSTEKGDLSSESTVSRIRTEHFPLTLESARPSHTSQYLCASSVPGQPGKLFFGSGTQLSVL.

V and J are TRBV9 and TRBJ2-2; no firm D call. CDR1 and CDR2 from the germline V gene are SGDLS and YYNGEE. The ends were cut back, 0 bases at V and 7 bases at J, with 7 bases in the middle. CDR3 length: 13 amino acids. The CDR3 DNA reads as TGTGCCAGCAGCGTAGCCTCCCTCGGGGAGCTGTTTTTT. Its translation is CASSVASLGELFF.

The rearrangement joins TRBV5-1 to TRBJ1-6; 8 bases are a match to TRBD1. This CDR3 is built from 14 residues. The germline gives CDR1 SGHRS, CDR2 YFSETQ. Trimming took 4 bases from V and 10 from J; bases not matched to a gene: 7. The DNA of the CDR3 is TGCGCCAGCAGCCAACTAGGACAGGGCTCACCCCTCCACTTT. Translation gives CASSQLGQGSPLHF.

This clone appeared once. This chain uses TRBV2 with TRBJ2-3; TRBD2 might be the D (6 bases). The CDR3 spans 16 residues. Trimming left V 1 base short and J 3 bases short, with 14 bases between. Germline CDR1 SNHLY, CDR2 FYNNEI. The CDR3 DNA sequence: TGTGCCAGCAGTGAAGAGCCGGGGGTCGGGACAGATACGCAGTATTTT. It translates to CASSEEPGVGTDTQYF.

The chain employs TRBV28 and TRBJ2-2; D remains ambiguous. Trimming stripped 5 bases from V and 4 bases from J, with 17 bases between. Germline values: CDR1 MDHEN, CDR2 SYDVKM. The CDR3 has 16 residues. CDR3 in DNA: TGTGCCAGCAGTCCGTCCTATTCGACTGGCACCGGGGAGCTGTTTTTT. The encoded protein is CASSPSYSTGTGELFF.

The rearrangement links TRBV10-3 to TRBJ2-7; possible D gene TRBD1, 6 bases. The CDR3 contains 13 residues. Germline CDR1 is ENHRY and CDR2 is SYGVKD. Between the trimmed V and J ends, which lost 8 bases and 5 bases, there was a span of 16 bases. The CDR3 is CAIYAQGGHEQYF. The CDR3 DNA is TGTGCCATCTATGCACAGGGCGGCCACGAGCAGTACTTC.

This clone appeared a single time. The chain links TRBV5-1 to TRBJ2-5, with TRBD1 matching 7 bases. CDR3 length: 15 amino acids. The germline V gene has CDR1 SGHRS and CDR2 YFSETQ. The V segment lost 4 bases and the J segment 2 bases; nucleotides outside the gene matches: 8. This CDR3 reads CASSRSGTEQETQYF. Written as DNA, the CDR3 is TGCGCCAGCAGCCGTTCCGGGACAGAGCAAGAGACCCAGTACTTC.

V gene TRBV6-7 combines with J gene TRBJ2-7, with 10 bases lining up with TRBD2. TRBV6-7 is flagged as an ORF with uncertain function. Trimming at V came to 0 bases and at J to 3 bases, leaving 11 bases not matched to a gene. This CDR3 region has 18 residues. This chain's CDR3 is CASSYSSGGAEESYEQYF. CDR3 sequence (DNA): TGTGCCAGCAGTTACTCGAGCGGGGGGGCCGAGGAAAGCTACGAGCAGTACTTC.

This chain links TRBV7-3 with TRBJ1-1; 9 bases match TRBD1. CDR1 is SGHTA and CDR2 is FQGTGA in the germline V gene. The CDR3 length is 15 residues. V lost 4 bases, J lost 0 bases, and 3 bases stayed unmatched. The CDR3 reads CASSSGQGLNTEAFF. The CDR3 region has the DNA TGTGCCAGCAGCTCTGGACAGGGGCTGAACACTGAAGCTTTCTTT.

V is TRBV5-1 and J is TRBJ2-3, with D perhaps TRBD2 (5 bases). The CDR3 spans 14 residues. The V gene's germline CDR1 is SGHRS and CDR2 YFSETQ. The V gene lost 7 bases and the J gene lost 4 bases, with 16 bases spanning the gap. CDR3 nucleotide sequence: TGCGCCAGCGCCATAAGGACTCTCCCAGATACGCAGTATTTT. Protein: CASAIRTLPDTQYF.

This chain links TRBV30 with TRBJ1-6; 7 nucleotides align to TRBD1. The V gene end was trimmed by 0 bases and the J gene end by 10 bases; junction bases not matched to a gene: 12. The germline V gene encodes CDR1 GTSNPN and CDR2 SVGIG (reference sequence). The CDR3 is made up of 16 amino acids. In DNA, the CDR3 is TGTGCCTGGAGTGTCTTTATGGGACAGTCGGACTCACCCCTCCACTTT. Residues: CAWSVFMGQSDSPLHF.

This chain links TRBV7-7 with TRBJ2-5; 12 bases match TRBD2. The CDR3 loop spans 16 amino acids. J gave up 5 bases and V 1 base, and 5 bases lay outside the gene matches. Germline V lookup: CDR1 SSHAT, CDR2 FNYEAQ (reference sequence). CDR3 in DNA: TGTGCCAGCAGCTTAGGACTAGCGGGGGCTGGGGAGACCCAGTACTTC. Translation gives CASSLGLAGAGETQYF.

The V call is TRBV7-8, the J call TRBJ1-1; D uncertain. V lost 3 bases and J lost 1, with 15 bases in between. The germline V gene has CDR1 SGHVS and CDR2 FQNEAQ. There are 16 residues in the CDR3. CDR3 amino acids: CASSLRVARRNTEAFF. CDR3 nucleotides: TGTGCCAGCAGCTTGAGGGTGGCCCGAAGGAACACTGAAGCTTTCTTT.

The J gene is TRBJ2-5, the V gene TRBV2; D perhaps matches TRBD2 (7 bases). Germline assignment: CDR1 SNHLY and CDR2 FYNNEI. V lost 3 bases, J lost 4 bases, and 12 bases lay in between. The CDR3 loop spans 14 amino acids. CDR3 amino acids: CASSEGGRRETQYF. DNA of the CDR3: TGTGCCAGCAGTGAGGGGGGGCGAAGAGAGACCCAGTACTTC.

J is TRBJ2-4 and V is TRBV27; 10 nucleotides match TRBD1. This CDR3 spans 18 amino acids. Germline values: CDR1 MNHEY, CDR2 SMNVEV (reference sequence). V lost 3 bases and J lost 2; bases outside the gene matches: 10. CDR3 sequence: CASSFRYSGQGTKNIQYF. The CDR3 region has the DNA TGTGCCAGCAGTTTCCGTTACTCGGGACAGGGGACCAAAAACATTCAGTACTTC.

This chain connects TRBV2 to TRBJ1-5; possibly TRBD1 for D (5 bases). Germline assignment: CDR1 SNHLY and CDR2 FYNNEI. Trimming took off 8 bases at V and 3 bases at J, with 11 bases between the two ends. The CDR3 has 13 amino acids. DNA of the CDR3: TGTGCCAGCCGGACGGGGGTCAATCAGCCCCAGCATTTT. Encoded protein: CASRTGVNQPQHF.

The rearrangement links TRBV29-1 to TRBJ1-1; perhaps TRBD1 as D (6 bases). The germline V gene encodes CDR1 SQVTM and CDR2 ANQGSEA. This CDR3 contains 13 residues. Deletions cut 7 bases from V and 4 bases from J, with 16 bases between. The DNA of the CDR3 is TGCAGCGGGGGGGGGCACACAGGCACTGAAGCTTTCTTT. This encodes CSGGGHTGTEAFF.

This chain uses TRBV6-2 or TRBV6-3 with TRBJ1-5; D is undetermined. Germline CDR1 MNHEY, CDR2 SVGEGT. This CDR3 contains 11 residues. The V end was cut by 6 bases, the J end by 12 bases, with 12 bases between. The CDR3 protein is CASSSFGVQHF. Here the CDR3 DNA reads TGTGCCAGCAGCTCCTTCGGAGTCCAGCATTTT.

The genes are TRBV7-2 and TRBJ2-3; 12 nucleotides agree with TRBD2. V lost 4 bases, J lost 8 bases, and 13 bases stayed unmatched. This CDR3 region has 17 residues. The germline gives CDR1 SGHTA, CDR2 FQGNSA. CDR3 sequence: CASSSPGLAGPGATQYF. The DNA of the CDR3 is TGTGCCAGCAGCTCCCCGGGACTAGCGGGCCCGGGGGCTACGCAGTATTTT.

The gene calls are TRBV19 and TRBJ2-2; TRBD1 matches at 8 bases. Germline-derived CDR1 and CDR2 are LNHDA and SQIVND (reference sequence). J was trimmed by 2 bases and V by 3 bases; bases with no gene match: 5. This CDR3 is built from 16 residues. CDR3 in amino acids: CASSIRQGLNTGELFF. In nucleotides, the CDR3 is TGTGCCAGTAGTATCCGACAGGGGTTAAACACCGGGGAGCTGTTTTTT.

There are a few counts of this clone. The rearrangement links TRBV29-1 to TRBJ1-4; weak D call: TRBD1 (6 bases). Germline-derived CDR1 and CDR2 are SQVTM and ANQGSEA. The V end lost 0 bases, the J end lost 4 bases, and 9 bases lay between the germline ends. The CDR3 covers 14 residues. The chain's CDR3 is CSVEDEGVNEKLFF. The CDR3 nucleotides read TGCAGCGTTGAAGACGAGGGGGTTAATGAAAAACTGTTTTTT.

The chain joins TRBV7-8 to TRBJ2-1; the D gene is possibly TRBD2 (6 bases). V dropped 11 bases and J dropped 5 bases, with 16 bases sitting between them. The V gene's germline CDR1 is SGHVS and CDR2 FQNEAQ. The CDR3 loop spans 13 amino acids. DNA of the CDR3: TGTGCCGTGACGGGAGAAATTAACAATGAGCAGTTCTTC. This encodes CAVTGEINNEQFF. The full variable domain, in which reference TRBV7-8 and TRBJ2-1 provide the parts outside the CDR3, is GAGVSQSPRYKVAKRGQDVALRCDPISGHVSLFWYQQALGQGPEFLTYFQNEAQLDKSGLPSDRFFAERPEGSVSTLKIQRTQQEDSAVYLCAVTGEINNEQFFGPGTRLTVL.